This record covers a single T cell receptor beta chain. Its specificity is not known. This entry is derived from a study of a mutant IDH1 vaccine in newly diagnosed glioma. Study-level background: The treated group averaged approximately 42 years old and was around 62% male, roughly 38% female.

Study-level results: The occurrence of vaccine-induced immune responses was seen in over 90% of patients.

Generated by immunoSEQ multiplex PCR, the TCRdb table keeps only in-frame clones and is missing some. The profile covers over 80,000 clones, with 75% to 85% appearing a single time and 4% to 5.5% taken by the ten largest. Time point defined: week 47, end of study. Every vaccination contained 300 ug of the mutant IDH1 20-mer peptide and was paired with topical imiquimod. Germline CDR1 reads SGHRS; CDR2 reads YFSETQ. The CDR3 is made up of 13 amino acids. J was trimmed by 5 bases and V by 5 bases; bases with no gene match: 4. This clonotype was obtained from a man aged 40-49 years with glioma. This specimen was PBMCs, taken from a glioma patient whose treatment included an IDH1 peptide vaccine. V usage is TRBV5-1 and J usage is TRBJ2-7; 10 bases fit TRBD2. The CDR3 reads CASRISGRNEQYF. In DNA, the CDR3 is TGCGCCAGCAGGATTAGCGGGAGGAACGAGCAGTACTTC.